The sequence of this T cell receptor beta chain was determined in a study of T cells in Graves' hyperthyroidism and ophthalmopathy. This clonotype has at least ten counts. The CDR3 regions of TCR beta were amplified from RNA transcripts. HTBI primers were the set used in a first-round RT-PCR of the TCR CDR3. Using its own MiXCR run on the multiplex PCR reads, TCRdb lists one record per CDR3 protein. The table lists about 400,000 distinct CDR3 sequences, 11% to 15% of them singletons. CDR3 size: 14 residues. The V gene end was trimmed by 5 bases and the J gene end by 2 bases; junction bases not matched to a gene: 5. The germline V gene encodes CDR1 SGHTA and CDR2 FQGTGA.

This TCR was recovered from a man between 50 and 59 years old with Graves' ophthalmopathy. The sample was blood. This chain connects TRBV7-3 to TRBJ2-7; the match to TRBD2 covers 8 bases. The CDR3 bases are TGTGCCAGCAGCGCCGGAGCGGGAGCCTACGAGCAGTACTTC. Protein: CASSAGAGAYEQYF.